This TCR beta chain was observed in a study of post-analysis software for immune sequencing data. Across the whole study: Some patients lacked subtype; others had relapsing-remitting, secondary progressive or progressive-relapsing disease.

The germline V gene encodes CDR1 SGHTA and CDR2 FQGNSA. The CDR3 runs 16 residues. Trimming took 1 base from V and 3 from J, leaving 16 bases between them. Every TCR beta cDNA library bore unique molecular identifiers. Yield was 500,000 or so cDNA molecules from approximately 0.91 to 9.4 million T cells. TCRdb reprocessed the PCR reads with MiXCR, giving one entry per CDR3 protein. The profile shows roughly 800,000 distinct CDR3 sequences, about 53% of them singletons. The study, taken as a whole, reports: Same-batch preparations were strongly co-clustered by F measure. The five TRBV segments detected at higher frequency in patients than in controls included TRBV5-6, TRBV5-1 and TRBV20-1. There was significantly lower normalized Chao1 diversity in multiple sclerosis patients than in controls.

This clonotype was seen only once. Its antigen remains unknown. This clonotype was sampled from a girl aged 10 to 17 with multiple sclerosis. Sequences were obtained from blood. V is TRBV7-2 and J is TRBJ2-7, with TRBD2 as a possible D gene (5 bases). The CDR3: CASSLVLVGRGYEQYF. The CDR3 nucleotides read TGTGCCAGCAGCTTAGTTTTGGTAGGACGGGGCTACGAGCAGTACTTC.